These 28 T cell receptor beta chains were all obtained from the same sample, sequenced in a study of glioma-infiltrating T cells. Using RNA template, CDR3s of TCR alpha and beta were amplified with iRepertoire arm-PCR. MiXCR, applied by TCRdb to the multiplex PCR reads, yields one record per CDR3 protein. The sample contains about 410,000 distinct CDR3 sequences, about two fifths of which appear only once. The sample comprised glioma tissue, nonneoplastic brain tissue, or PBMCs (not recorded which). The receptors stem from a human donor with low-grade glioma or glioblastoma, undergoing nonglioma brain surgery, or in good health (not recorded which).

A word on this clonotype: Just one base apart from a much larger clone, this may be a read error. J is TRBJ2-7 and V is TRBV20-1; D may be TRBD1 (6 bases). Germline CDR1 reads DFQATT; CDR2 reads SNEGSKA (reference sequence). The CDR3 has 13 residues. The CDR3 sequence: CSADTRGAYEKYF. In DNA, the CDR3 is TGCAGTGCGGATACCAGGGGTGCCTACGAGAAGTACTTC.

Note on this clonotype: One end of the junction does not line up with germline, which may come from a read error. The chain couples TRBV12-3 or TRBV12-4 to TRBJ2-1; 8 bases map to TRBD1. This CDR3 comprises 15 residues. CDR3 region: CASSFWQGATNEKFF. CDR3 bases: TGTGCCAGCAGTTTTTGGCAGGGGGCCACCAATGAGAAGTTCTTC.

The chain uses TRBV19 and TRBJ1-1; no clear D gene. The CDR3 extends over 14 amino acids. In germline, CDR1 is LNHDA, CDR2 SQIVND (reference sequence). The germline V and J ends were trimmed by 5 bases and 2 bases, with 12 bases remaining between them. CDR3 nucleotide sequence: TGTGCCAGTAGTCAAGGGCGCTATAACACTGAAGCTTTCTTT. Encoded protein: CASSQGRYNTEAFF.

The V call is TRBV19, the J call TRBJ1-2; 9 positions match TRBD1. The germline V gene encodes CDR1 LNHDA and CDR2 SQIVND (reference sequence). This CDR3 spans 15 amino acids. Trimming cost V 3 bases and J 4 bases; bases outside gene matches: 6. The CDR3 spells CASSMVVTGGYGYTF. CDR3 bases: TGTGCCAGTAGTATGGTCGTGACAGGGGGCTATGGCTACACCTTC.

This clonotype has ten or more counts. This chain connects TRBV20-1 to TRBJ1-5; tentatively, D is TRBD1 (5 bases). This CDR3 contains 16 residues. Trimming pared 7 bases from V and 3 bases from J, leaving 22 bases between. Germline-derived CDR1 and CDR2 are DFQATT and SNEGSKA (reference sequence). The CDR3 coding sequence is TGCAGTGTTCTCCGGCTGTACAGGTCGCCCAATCAGCCCCAGCATTTT. Its translation: CSVLRLYRSPNQPQHF.

The sample holds a few counts of this clonotype. This sequence joins TRBV29-1 and TRBJ2-7; 7 bases match TRBD1. The germline V gene has CDR1 SQVTM and CDR2 ANQGSEA. The CDR3 is 12 residues long. V was clipped by 4 bases and J by 4 bases; unmatched bases: 4. CDR3 sequence reads: CSVGRGFYEQYF. The CDR3 bases are TGCAGCGTTGGCAGGGGGTTTTACGAGCAGTACTTC.

Details on this clonotype: An end of the junction does not agree with germline; a read error may underlie this. This rearrangement joins TRBV7-2 to TRBJ2-7; D ambiguous. Per the germline V gene, CDR1 is SGHTA and CDR2 is FQGNSA. This CDR3 is built from 15 residues. The CDR3 loop reads CASSLSALSSHEQYF. CDR3 bases: TGTGCCAGCAGCTTATCGGCTCTAAGCTCCCACGAGCAGTACTTC.

This clonotype appeared a few times. The V gene is TRBV7-6, the J gene TRBJ2-5, with TRBD1 as a possible D gene (6 bases). This CDR3 contains 13 residues. V gave up 5 bases and J gave up 9 bases, with 16 bases separating them. The germline gives CDR1 SGHVS, CDR2 FNYEAQ. In nucleotides, the CDR3 is TGTGCCAGCAGCCCAGGGGTAATAAGGGCCCAGTACTTC. This codes for CASSPGVIRAQYF.

This clonotype was detected a few times. V is TRBV9 and J is TRBJ2-1; 14 bases align to TRBD2. CDR1 and CDR2 (germline): SGDLS, YYNGEE. The CDR3 is 15 amino acids. The V gene end was trimmed by 4 bases and the J gene end by 8 bases; junction bases not matched to a gene: 5. The chain's CDR3 is CASSTGTSGSDEQFF. The CDR3 bases are TGTGCCAGCAGCACGGGGACTAGCGGGAGCGATGAGCAGTTCTTC.

This clonotype was recorded a few times. V gene TRBV7-9 combines with J gene TRBJ2-7; D is perhaps TRBD2 (5 bases). Germline V lookup: CDR1 SEHNR, CDR2 FQNEAQ (reference sequence). Between the trimmed V and J ends, which lost 1 base and 3 bases, there was a span of 10 bases. CDR3 length equals 14 residues. As DNA, the CDR3 is TGTGCCAGCAGCTTAGGGCGGGCGCTCTACGAGCAGTACTTC. Encoded protein: CASSLGRALYEQYF. Using reference TRBV7-9 and TRBJ2-7 for the parts outside the CDR3, the full variable domain is DTGVSQNPRHKITKRGQNVTFRCDPISEHNRLYWYRQTLGQGPEFLTYFQNEAQLEKSRLLSDRFSAERPKGSFSTLEIQRTEQGDSAMYLCASSLGRALYEQYFGPGTRLTVT.

This clonotype was seen many times. The chain has TRBV4-2 and TRBJ2-7; 7 bases fit TRBD2. The V segment lost 4 bases and the J segment 6 bases; nucleotides outside the gene matches: 9. The CDR3 has 14 residues. From germline, CDR1 is LGHNA and CDR2 YNFKEQ. The CDR3 DNA reads as TGTGCCAGCAGCCCGAAAAGCGGGAAAGTCGAGCAGTACTTC. Translation gives CASSPKSGKVEQYF.

In this sample, this clonotype turned up a few times. J is TRBJ2-1 and V is TRBV11-1, with D unclear. Per germline, CDR1 SGHAT and CDR2 FQDESV (reference sequence). This CDR3 is built from 15 residues. The ends were cut back, 3 bases at V and 3 bases at J, with 12 bases in the middle. CDR3 residues: CASSLNSGFYNEQFF. DNA of the CDR3: TGTGCCAGCAGCTTGAACTCCGGATTCTACAATGAGCAGTTCTTC.

A note on this clonotype: At one of its ends the junction is not consistent with the germline gene, which may arise from a read error. J is TRBJ1-1 and V is TRBV28; a weak D match, TRBD1 (5 bases). The CDR3 has 16 residues. Per the germline V gene, CDR1 is MDHEN and CDR2 is SYDVKM. The CDR3 is CASSLVGRILNTEALF. In DNA form, the CDR3 reads TGTGCCAGCAGTTTAGTGGGACGGATACTGAACACTGAAGCTCTCTTT.

This sequence joins TRBV7-9 and TRBJ2-3, with 7 bases fitting TRBD1. Germline loops: CDR1 SEHNR, CDR2 FQNEAQ (reference sequence). J gave up 2 bases and V 2 bases, and 4 bases lay outside the gene matches. The CDR3 length is 15 residues. The chain's CDR3 is CASSLPGTATDTQYF. CDR3 in DNA: TGTGCCAGCAGCTTACCGGGGACAGCCACAGATACGCAGTATTTT.

This clonotype occurred many times. V is TRBV6-1 and J is TRBJ1-2; 7 bases line up with TRBD1. CDR1 is MNHNS, CDR2 SASEGT, per germline. V shed 5 bases, J shed 4 bases, and the junction held 4 bases outside the gene matches. The CDR3 consists of 13 residues. The CDR3 is CASSSGQIYGYTF. Written as DNA, the CDR3 is TGTGCCAGCAGTTCGGGACAGATCTATGGCTACACCTTC.

V gene TRBV28 combines with J gene TRBJ2-6, with a tentative D call TRBD2 (5 bases). V lost 2 bases to trimming and J lost 0 bases, with 26 bases between them. Looked up from germline, CDR1 is MDHEN and CDR2 is SYDVKM. The CDR3 has 22 residues. The CDR3 protein is CASSLVLEAERPTYSGANVLTF. The DNA for the CDR3 is TGTGCCAGCAGTTTAGTATTGGAGGCAGAGAGACCTACATACTCTGGGGCCAACGTCCTGACTTTC.

V and J are TRBV3-1 and TRBJ2-1, with D possibly TRBD1 on 6 matching bases. There are 15 residues in the CDR3. Germline assignment: CDR1 LGHDT and CDR2 YNNKEL (reference sequence). V was clipped by 6 bases and J by 0 bases, with 12 bases between them. The CDR3 protein is CASRNRGSSYNEQFF. As DNA, the CDR3 is TGTGCCAGCAGAAATAGGGGGAGCTCCTACAATGAGCAGTTCTTC.

This clonotype turned up a few times. The rearrangement uses TRBV2 and TRBJ2-1, with TRBD1 identical over 8 bases. CDR3 length: 15 amino acids. The ends lost 5 bases at V and 2 bases at J; junction bases unmatched: 5. Germline CDR1 SNHLY, CDR2 FYNNEI. The CDR3, as DNA: TGTGCCAGCAGTAACGACAGGGGCACCTACAATGAGCAGTTCTTC. It translates to CASSNDRGTYNEQFF.

This clonotype was detected ten times or more. The chain couples TRBV20-1 to TRBJ2-3; 10 nucleotides line up with TRBD2. CDR1 is DFQATT and CDR2 is SNEGSKA in the germline V gene (reference sequence). V shed 6 bases, J shed 1 base, and the junction held 1 base outside the gene matches. The length of the CDR3 is 13 residues. The CDR3 protein is CSATSGRTDTQYF. CDR3 sequence (DNA): TGCAGTGCGACTAGCGGGCGCACAGATACGCAGTATTTT.

This clonotype was picked up many times. The chain is built from TRBV27 and TRBJ2-7; D ambiguous. CDR3 size: 16 residues. The germline gives CDR1 MNHEY, CDR2 SMNVEV (reference sequence). V lost 0 bases, J lost 5 bases, and 17 bases lay in between. The CDR3, as DNA: TGTGCCAGCAGTTTATCGGGGTTGACGGTCCGGAACGAGCAGTACTTC. Protein: CASSLSGLTVRNEQYF.

CDR3 sequence: CASSAGGPTKAGELFF. The CDR3 DNA reads TGTGCCAGCAGCGCCGGGGGCCCCACCAAAGCCGGGGAGCTGTTTTTT. V and J are TRBV11-3 and TRBJ2-2, with D tentatively TRBD1 or TRBD2 (6 bases each). Trimming removed 5 bases from V and 6 bases from J, with 19 bases in between. This CDR3 comprises 16 residues. Germline V lookup: CDR1 SGHNT, CDR2 YENEEA.

As regards this clonotype: This may be a read error, as it is one base from a much larger clone. The rearrangement uses TRBV27 and TRBJ2-7; the D gene is possibly TRBD2 (5 bases). Trimming left V 4 bases short and J 3 bases short, with 13 bases between. Germline lookup yields CDR1 MNHEY and CDR2 SMNVEV (reference sequence). This CDR3 has 14 amino acids. DNA for the CDR3: TGTGCCAGCAGTTCAACTAGGACGGGCTACGAGCAGTACTTC. It specifies CASSSTRTGYEQYF.

This clonotype was observed at least ten times. The CDR3 DNA reads TGTGCCAGCAGCCAAGGTTCCGCCCGAAGGGGCAATCAGCCCCAGCATTTT. Its protein is CASSQGSARRGNQPQHF. The V gene is TRBV3-1, the J gene TRBJ1-5; D gene ambiguous. Trimming shortened V by 1 base and J by 2 bases, and 15 bases separated the two germline ends. The CDR3 contains 17 residues. Germline V lookup: CDR1 LGHDT, CDR2 YNNKEL (reference sequence).

Worth noting for this clonotype: The CDR3 does not end in the conserved phenylalanine or tryptophan, so this is likely a read error. The V and J genes are TRBV6-1 and TRBJ2-1; D gene uncertain. Deletions cut 6 bases from V and 9 bases from J, with 15 bases between. The CDR3 is 13 amino acids. Looked up from germline, CDR1 is MNHNS and CDR2 is SASEGT. The CDR3 reads CASSVGPFGEQFY. CDR3 in DNA: TGTGCCAGCAGCGTGGGTCCCTTCGGTGAGCAGTTCTAC.

This clonotype was seen more than once but under ten times. The rearrangement links TRBV3-1 to TRBJ1-1; D uncertain. V was pared by 4 bases and J by 6 bases, with 6 bases between. CDR1 is LGHDT, CDR2 YNNKEL, per germline (reference sequence). The CDR3 is made up of 11 amino acids. This CDR3 is CASSLKAEAFF. CDR3 DNA sequence: TGTGCCAGCAGCCTCAAGGCTGAAGCTTTCTTT.

The V gene is TRBV24-1, the J gene TRBJ2-1; D unclear. The germline V gene encodes CDR1 KGHDR and CDR2 SFDVKD. The CDR3 spans 13 residues. Trimming removed 9 bases from V and 7 bases from J, with 15 bases in between. The chain's CDR3 is CATGEFWGNEQFF. The CDR3, as DNA: TGTGCCACCGGAGAGTTTTGGGGAAATGAGCAGTTCTTC.

The chain uses TRBV7-2 and TRBJ2-7; TRBD2 aligns across 9 bases. The CDR3 consists of 16 residues. Germline V gives CDR1 SGHTA, CDR2 FQGNSA. V lost 1 base and J lost 9; bases outside the gene matches: 13. The CDR3 sequence: CASSLDRTSEPSVQYF. CDR3 DNA: TGTGCCAGCAGCTTAGATCGGACTAGCGAGCCCAGCGTGCAGTACTTC.

The chain recombines TRBV7-2 with TRBJ2-7; 9 nucleotides agree with TRBD1. The CDR3 length is 15 residues. The germline CDR1 and CDR2 sequences are SGHTA and FQGNSA. The junction had 9 bases not matched to a gene; V was cut back by 5 bases and J by 4 bases. The CDR3 region is CASSRDRVLSYEQYF. The CDR3 DNA reads as TGTGCCAGCAGCCGGGACAGGGTCCTCTCGTACGAGCAGTACTTC.